The 27 T cell receptor beta chains below come from one sample, sequenced in a study of blood T cell repertoires in COVID-19. Sequencing used immunoSEQ multiplex PCR; TCRdb keeps in-frame clones, though not all of them. This sample yields over 95,000 clones, of which about 85% are seen a single time; about 3.4% belongs to the top ten. The sequenced sample was peripheral blood. These TCRs come from a man aged 35 to 55 with acute or convalescent COVID-19.

The rearrangement uses TRBV27 and TRBJ2-1, with 10 bases matching TRBD1. This CDR3 is built from 13 residues. J lost 8 bases, V lost 6 bases, and 4 bases had no gene match. The germline gives CDR1 MNHEY, CDR2 SMNVEV (reference sequence). CDR3 nucleotides: TGTGCCAGCAGCGGACAGGGGGGTGATGAGCAGTTCTTC. Protein product: CASSGQGGDEQFF.

The table lists this clone with a count of one. The gene calls are TRBV25-1 and TRBJ2-3; D call uncertain. In germline, CDR1 is MGHDK, CDR2 SYGVNS. Trimming shortened V by 5 bases and J by 1 base, and 13 bases separated the two germline ends. The CDR3 runs 15 residues. CDR3 DNA sequence: TGTGCCAGCAGTAAGACTCCTCCGGGCACAGATACGCAGTATTTT. Translation: CASSKTPPGTDTQYF.

The chain employs TRBV7-2 and TRBJ2-5; 7 nucleotides align to TRBD2. Germline lookup yields CDR1 SGHTA and CDR2 FQGNSA. Germline trimming cut 2 bases from V and 3 bases from J; bases unmatched to any gene: 3. This CDR3 is built from 14 residues. The CDR3 nucleotides are TGTGCCAGCAGCTTAAGCGGGATGGAAGAGACCCAGTACTTC. It translates to CASSLSGMEETQYF.

The genes are TRBV11-2 and TRBJ1-2; the match to TRBD1 covers 10 bases. After removal of 5 bases from V and 3 bases from J, the junction contained 3 bases not matched to a gene. The CDR3 is 14 residues long. CDR1 and CDR2 from the germline V gene are SGHAT and FQNNGV. DNA of the CDR3: TGTGCCAGCAGCCTCGGACAGGGGGACTATGGCTACACCTTC. This gives the protein CASSLGQGDYGYTF.

This clone has more than one count but fewer than ten. The J gene is TRBJ1-4, the V gene TRBV5-1; possibly TRBD1 for D (5 bases). Trimming cost V 4 bases and J 7 bases, with 17 bases left between them. Germline V gives CDR1 SGHRS, CDR2 YFSETQ. The length of the CDR3 is 15 residues. The DNA of the CDR3 is TGCGCCAGCAGCCCAGCGTCGTCCAGGGCTGAAAAACTGTTTTTT. Encoded protein: CASSPASSRAEKLFF.

The CDR3 DNA is TGTGCCAGCTCCCACGGACAGACCTCCTACAATGAGCAGTTCTTC. Translating gives CASSHGQTSYNEQFF. The chain carries TRBV18 and TRBJ2-1, with D maybe TRBD1 (6 bases). The CDR3 covers 15 residues. V dropped 6 bases and J dropped 0 bases, with 12 bases sitting between them. Germline values: CDR1 KGHSH, CDR2 LQKENI. Using reference TRBV18 and TRBJ2-1 for the parts outside the CDR3, the full variable domain is NAGVMQNPRHLVRRRGQEARLRCSPMKGHSHVYWYRQLPEEGLKFMVYLQKENIIDESGMPKERFSAEFPKEGPSILRIQQVVRGDSAAYFCASSHGQTSYNEQFFGPGTRLTVL.

The chain carries TRBV6-5 and TRBJ2-2; 8 bases line up with TRBD1. V lost 5 bases and J lost 3; bases outside the gene matches: 5. Germline values: CDR1 MNHEY, CDR2 SVGAGI. The CDR3 contains 15 residues. The CDR3 coding sequence is TGTGCCAGCAGTCTTAACAGGGGGGACACCGGGGAGCTGTTTTTT. Its protein product is CASSLNRGDTGELFF.

V is TRBV9 and J is TRBJ2-3; 11 nucleotides match TRBD2. The germline V gene encodes CDR1 SGDLS and CDR2 YYNGEE. This CDR3 is built from 16 residues. Unmatched junction bases numbered 4, after V lost 2 bases and J lost 2 bases. CDR3 DNA: TGTGCCAGCAGCGTCGATAGCGGGGGGGCCACAGATACGCAGTATTTT. Translation: CASSVDSGGATDTQYF.

J is TRBJ1-2 and V is TRBV2; 8 nucleotides agree with TRBD1. CDR3 length equals 15 residues. After removal of 2 bases from V and 4 bases from J, the junction contained 6 bases not matched to a gene. Germline loops: CDR1 SNHLY, CDR2 FYNNEI. The CDR3 nucleotides read TGTGCCAGCAGTGAAAGGCAGGGGGCGTTCTATGGCTACACCTTC. Translating gives CASSERQGAFYGYTF.

This clone was counted between two and nine times. The V and J genes are TRBV7-9 and TRBJ1-2, with TRBD1 matching 8 bases. The germline gives CDR1 SEHNR, CDR2 FQNEAQ (reference sequence). This CDR3 contains 14 residues. The junction had 9 bases not matched to a gene; V was cut back by 5 bases and J by 7 bases. CDR3 nucleotide sequence: TGTGCCAGCAGCGCAGGGACAGGAATAAGTGGCTACACCTTC. Its translation: CASSAGTGISGYTF.

This sequence joins TRBV4-1 and TRBJ1-2, with 7 bases identical to TRBD1. After removal of 4 bases from V and 1 base from J, the junction contained 6 bases not matched to a gene. In germline, CDR1 is MGHRA, CDR2 YSYEKL. The CDR3 extends over 15 amino acids. For the CDR3, the DNA is TGCGCCAGCAGCCGCCAAACAGGGGTTAACTATGGCTACACCTTC. It codes for CASSRQTGVNYGYTF.

The J gene is TRBJ1-6, the V gene TRBV6-6; a weak D match, TRBD1 (5 bases). The CDR3 length is 14 residues. Per the germline V gene, CDR1 is MNHNY and CDR2 is SVGAGI (reference sequence). V lost 2 bases to trimming and J lost 6 bases, with 8 bases between them. The chain's CDR3 is CASSYRTTNSPLHF. The CDR3 nucleotides read TGTGCCAGCAGTTACAGGACAACTAATTCACCCCTCCACTTT.

Only one count was recorded for this clone. The rearrangement uses TRBV21-1 and TRBJ2-3; no check of the table's D call, TRBD2, against the DNA was made. TRBV21-1 is an annotated pseudogene. CDR3 length equals 17 residues. This chain's CDR3 is CASSTRTSGGVGDTQYF. The CDR3 DNA reads as TGTGCCAGCAGCACCAGGACTAGCGGGGGGGTAGGAGATACGCAGTATTTT.

The chain links TRBV9 to TRBJ1-1; D may be TRBD1 (5 bases). The V gene lost 1 base and the J gene lost 5 bases, with 18 bases spanning the gap. The CDR3 runs to 16 residues. Per germline, CDR1 SGDLS and CDR2 YYNGEE. The CDR3 DNA reads as TGTGCCAGCAGCGTATCCCCGGCAGGGCCTGAAACTGAAGCTTTCTTT. Translated: CASSVSPAGPETEAFF.

The chain links TRBV9 to TRBJ2-7; maybe TRBD1 (6 bases). The CDR3 loop spans 13 amino acids. Germline CDR1 SGDLS, CDR2 YYNGEE. V lost 3 bases and J 0 bases, leaving 7 bases between the germline ends. CDR3 DNA sequence: TGTGCCAGCAGCGGGACAGCCTCCTACGAGCAGTACTTC. Amino acid sequence: CASSGTASYEQYF.

The rearrangement links TRBV6-5 to TRBJ1-1, with D possibly being TRBD1 (5 bases). There are 15 residues in the CDR3. The V gene's germline CDR1 is MNHEY and CDR2 SVGAGI. The germline V and J ends were trimmed by 3 bases and 3 bases, with 14 bases remaining between them. The CDR3 region has the DNA TGTGCCAGCAGTTATTATATAGGGGAGGACACTGAAGCTTTCTTT. This translates into CASSYYIGEDTEAFF.

V usage is TRBV10-3 and J usage is TRBJ2-1; no clear D. Trimming removed 3 bases from V and 0 bases from J, with 6 bases in between. There are 14 residues in the CDR3. Germline V CDR1 and CDR2: ENHRY, SYGVKD. This CDR3 is CAISESLSYNEQFF. The CDR3 coding sequence is TGTGCCATCAGTGAATCACTCTCCTACAATGAGCAGTTCTTC.

The gene calls are TRBV7-2 and TRBJ1-3; TRBD1 matches at 10 bases. The CDR3 loop spans 16 amino acids. J was trimmed by 4 bases and V by 1 base; bases with no gene match: 4. From germline, CDR1 is SGHTA and CDR2 FQGNSA. The CDR3 nucleotides read TGTGCCAGCAGCTTAGTGGGGACAGGGGTGGGAAACACCATATATTTT. It yields the protein CASSLVGTGVGNTIYF.

J is TRBJ2-1 and V is TRBV2, with TRBD2 matching over 8 bases. Germline V lookup: CDR1 SNHLY, CDR2 FYNNEI. J was trimmed by 6 bases and V by 5 bases; bases with no gene match: 9. The CDR3 spans 15 residues. CDR3 sequence reads: CASSRAGTRINEQFF. The CDR3 DNA reads as TGTGCCAGCAGTCGGGCCGGGACTAGAATCAATGAGCAGTTCTTC. Based on the CDR3 plus reference TRBV2 and TRBJ2-1, the full variable domain is EPEVTQTPSHQVTQMGQEVILRCVPISNHLYFYWYRQILGQKVEFLVSFYNNEISEKSEIFDDQFSVERPDGSNFTLKIRSTKLEDSAMYFCASSRAGTRINEQFFGPGTRLTVL.

The rearrangement joins TRBV14 to TRBJ2-7; possibly TRBD1 for D (6 bases). Germline values: CDR1 SGHDN, CDR2 FVKESK. Deletions cut 4 bases from V and 6 bases from J, with 16 bases between. This CDR3 region has 14 residues. CDR3 nucleotide sequence: TGTGCCAGCAGCCCTGGGTCCAGGGACATCGAGCAGTACTTC. Residues: CASSPGSRDIEQYF.

This sequence joins TRBV9 and TRBJ1-6; D possibly corresponds to TRBD1 (6 bases). The germline gives CDR1 SGDLS, CDR2 YYNGEE. Trimming took 3 bases from V and 2 from J, leaving 12 bases between them. There are 16 residues in the CDR3. The CDR3 reads CASSGGQNPYNSPLHF. CDR3 in DNA: TGTGCCAGCAGCGGAGGACAGAACCCCTATAATTCACCCCTCCACTTT. The full variable domain, its missing parts supplied by reference TRBV9 and TRBJ1-6, is DSGVTQTPKHLITATGQRVTLRCSPRSGDLSVYWYQQSLDQGLQFLIQYYNGEERAKGNILERFSAQQFPDLHSELNLSSLELGDSALYFCASSGGQNPYNSPLHFGNGTRLTVT.

This rearrangement joins TRBV5-1 to TRBJ2-7, with D perhaps matching TRBD2 (6 bases). This CDR3 has 17 residues. The V and J ends lost 1 base and 1 base respectively, with 18 bases between them. Germline values: CDR1 SGHRS, CDR2 YFSETQ. The CDR3 is CASSLSASWDFSYEQYF. For the CDR3, the DNA is TGCGCCAGCAGCTTGTCGGCATCGTGGGACTTTTCCTACGAGCAGTACTTC.

The J gene is TRBJ2-1, the V gene TRBV7-7; 10 bases are a match to TRBD1. The V gene end was trimmed by 5 bases and the J gene end by 4 bases; junction bases not matched to a gene: 2. The CDR3 loop spans 14 amino acids. CDR1 and CDR2 from the germline V gene are SSHAT and FNYEAQ (reference sequence). Here the CDR3 reads CASSKGQGYNEQFF. CDR3 nucleotide sequence: TGTGCCAGCAGCAAGGGACAGGGGTACAATGAGCAGTTCTTC.

This chain uses TRBV12-3 or TRBV12-4 with TRBJ1-2; TRBD1 aligns across 7 bases. V shed 4 bases and J 3 bases; nucleotides not matched to a gene: 2. This CDR3 region has 13 residues. The DNA of the CDR3 is TGTGCCAGCAGTTCGACAGGGTACTATGGCTACACCTTC. Residues: CASSSTGYYGYTF.

The J gene is TRBJ2-1, the V gene TRBV29-1; 9 bases map to TRBD2. Germline loops: CDR1 SQVTM, CDR2 ANQGSEA. The V gene end was trimmed by 7 bases and the J gene end by 5 bases; junction bases not matched to a gene: 9. The CDR3 sequence is 14 residues long. CDR3 coding DNA: TGCAGCGGGGAAGGGACTAGCAGTAACAATGAGCAGTTCTTC. Translation: CSGEGTSSNNEQFF.

The chain couples TRBV5-6 to TRBJ2-5, with 9 bases lining up with TRBD2. Trimming at V came to 4 bases and at J to 2 bases, leaving 6 bases not matched to a gene. This CDR3 spans 15 amino acids. In germline, CDR1 is SGHDT, CDR2 YYEEEE. The CDR3 spells CASSPAGGAQETQYF. CDR3 sequence (DNA): TGTGCCAGCAGCCCCGCGGGAGGGGCGCAAGAGACCCAGTACTTC.

The chain joins TRBV5-5 to TRBJ1-5, with D maybe TRBD1 (5 bases). Germline CDR1 is SGHKS and CDR2 is YYEKEE (reference sequence). Trimming took 4 bases from V and 1 from J, leaving 12 bases between them. This CDR3 contains 15 residues. CDR3 sequence reads: CASSITAGSNQPQHF. CDR3 nucleotide sequence: TGTGCCAGCAGCATCACCGCAGGGAGCAATCAGCCCCAGCATTTT.